These 31 T cell receptor beta chains came from one sample sequenced in a study of post-analysis software for immune sequencing data. General study results and limits: Roughly 5 TRBV segments, including TRBV5-6, TRBV5-1 and TRBV20-1, were more frequent in patients than controls.

The antigens these receptors bind are not known. Tagging with unique molecular identifiers was a feature of the TCR beta cDNA libraries. TCRdb processed the PCR reads anew with MiXCR; each CDR3 protein has one entry. The sample lists about 820,000 distinct CDR3 sequences, 53% seen once, with approximately 4.3% in the top ten. Sequencing used blood. Receptors originate from a girl aged 10 to 17 with multiple sclerosis.

The chain carries TRBV20-1 and TRBJ2-1; possible D gene TRBD2, 5 bases. Trimming took off 6 bases at V and 7 bases at J, with 13 bases between the two ends. CDR1 is DFQATT and CDR2 is SNEGSKA in the germline V gene (reference sequence). The length of the CDR3 is 12 residues. CDR3 amino acids: CSATGLGNEQFF. CDR3 bases: TGCAGTGCGACGGGGTTGGGGAATGAGCAGTTCTTC.

This clonotype has more than one count but fewer than ten. CDR3 region: CASSERTGRVQETQYF. CDR3 coding DNA: TGTGCCAGCAGTGAAAGGACAGGGCGAGTCCAAGAGACCCAGTACTTC. The J gene is TRBJ2-5, the V gene TRBV2; 8 bases map to TRBD1. V lost 2 bases, J lost 1 base, and 6 bases stayed unmatched. The CDR3 covers 16 residues. From germline, CDR1 is SNHLY and CDR2 FYNNEI.

This rearrangement joins TRBV5-4 to TRBJ1-1, with D perhaps matching TRBD1 (5 bases). This CDR3 region has 15 residues. Germline CDR1 reads SGHNT; CDR2 reads YYREEE (reference sequence). Trimming cost V 0 bases and J 3 bases, with 12 bases left between them. The CDR3 sequence is CASSLGTRGDTEAFF. CDR3 DNA sequence: TGTGCCAGCAGCTTGGGGACAAGAGGGGACACTGAAGCTTTCTTT.

This clonotype was picked up a small number of times. The chain recombines TRBV29-1 with TRBJ2-1, with 7 bases lining up with TRBD2. Germline assignment: CDR1 SQVTM and CDR2 ANQGSEA. J gave up 6 bases and V 6 bases, and 5 bases lay outside the gene matches. CDR3 length: 12 residues. In DNA, the CDR3 is TGCAGCGTAGGGGAGGGTGCCAATGAGCAGTTCTTC. Amino acids: CSVGEGANEQFF.

The chain recombines TRBV29-1 with TRBJ2-7, with a possible D match to TRBD1 (5 bases). This CDR3 region has 12 residues. Germline CDR1 reads SQVTM; CDR2 reads ANQGSEA. V was trimmed by 1 base and J by 5 bases, leaving 9 bases between them. The chain's CDR3 is CSVEGQYNEQYF. In DNA form, the CDR3 reads TGCAGCGTTGAAGGACAGTACAACGAGCAGTACTTC.

The J gene is TRBJ2-3, the V gene TRBV20-1; TRBD2 matches 7 bases. The CDR3 has 17 residues. CDR1 and CDR2 (germline): DFQATT, SNEGSKA (reference sequence). Trimming took 3 bases from V and 1 from J; bases not matched to a gene: 13. The CDR3 is CSASVVAQRGRTDTQYF. The CDR3 region has the DNA TGCAGTGCTAGTGTCGTCGCTCAGCGGGGACGCACAGATACGCAGTATTTT.

V is TRBV7-9 and J is TRBJ1-4; 7 bases agree with TRBD1. CDR1 is SEHNR, CDR2 FQNEAQ, per germline (reference sequence). This CDR3 is 15 amino acids long. The V and J ends lost 5 bases and 0 bases, in that order; junction bases with no gene match: 3. CDR3 sequence reads: CASSTGTATNEKLFF. CDR3 nucleotide sequence: TGTGCCAGCAGCACAGGGACAGCAACTAATGAAAAACTGTTTTTT.

The chain recombines TRBV12-3 or TRBV12-4 with TRBJ2-6, with D maybe TRBD2 (5 bases). V was clipped by 5 bases and J by 2 bases, with 16 bases between them. There are 17 residues in the CDR3. The CDR3 DNA is TGTGCCAGCAGTGGAGGACTTGGGCACCCTGGGGCCAACGTCCTGACTTTC. This codes for CASSGGLGHPGANVLTF.

In its sample, this clonotype was seen a few times. V is TRBV28 and J is TRBJ2-1; TRBD1 agrees at 8 bases. From germline, CDR1 is MDHEN and CDR2 SYDVKM. Germline trimming cut 8 bases from V and 7 bases from J; bases unmatched to any gene: 13. The CDR3 covers 15 residues. The CDR3 coding sequence is TGTGCCAGCCGATCCCCGGCAGGGGGCAGGAATGAGCAGTTCTTC. It is translated as CASRSPAGGRNEQFF.

This sequence joins TRBV10-3 and TRBJ2-7; D perhaps matches TRBD2 (6 bases). There are 17 residues in the CDR3. Germline CDR1 and CDR2: ENHRY and SYGVKD. Deletions cut 5 bases from V and 1 base from J, with 21 bases between. As DNA, the CDR3 is TGTGCCATCAGTCCGAACCCAAGCGGGCTAGGTTCCTACGAGCAGTACTTC. Its translation is CAISPNPSGLGSYEQYF.

The chain is built from TRBV7-9 and TRBJ1-2; D gene uncertain. V lost 6 bases, J lost 2 bases, and 10 bases lay in between. The CDR3 extends over 13 amino acids. CDR1 SEHNR and CDR2 FQNEAQ come from the germline V gene (reference sequence). The CDR3 coding sequence is TGTGCCAGCAGAATAGCCACAAACTATGGCTACACCTTC. Translating it yields CASRIATNYGYTF.

This rearrangement joins TRBV29-1 to TRBJ2-1, with D perhaps assigned TRBD1 or TRBD2 (5 bases each). Per the germline V gene, CDR1 is SQVTM and CDR2 is ANQGSEA. This CDR3 region has 14 residues. V was shortened by 2 bases and J by 4 bases, with 12 bases between the two germline ends. The CDR3 is CSVELRGVYNEQFF. The DNA of the CDR3 is TGCAGCGTTGAACTTCGAGGGGTTTACAATGAGCAGTTCTTC.

The chain has TRBV3-1 and TRBJ2-7; tentatively, D is TRBD1 (6 bases). The CDR3 runs to 15 residues. V was shortened by 3 bases and J by 2 bases, with 14 bases between the two germline ends. In germline, CDR1 is LGHDT, CDR2 YNNKEL (reference sequence). The CDR3 DNA reads as TGTGCCAGCAGCCAGACACAGGGCAAGGCCTACGAGCAGTACTTC. It is translated as CASSQTQGKAYEQYF.

This chain links TRBV20-1 with TRBJ2-1; no clear D. Trimming took 6 bases from V and 6 from J, leaving 15 bases between them. There are 13 residues in the CDR3. Germline V gene lookup returns CDR1 DFQATT and CDR2 SNEGSKA (reference sequence). The chain's CDR3 is CSARGRGVNEQFF. The CDR3 DNA reads as TGCAGTGCCCGAGGTCGAGGAGTCAATGAGCAGTTCTTC.

This clonotype occurred a few times. The chain is built from TRBV20-1 and TRBJ2-1, with 12 positions matching TRBD2. CDR3 size: 18 residues. Germline V gives CDR1 DFQATT, CDR2 SNEGSKA (reference sequence). Trimming cost V 4 bases and J 0 bases; bases outside gene matches: 10. This chain's CDR3 is CSATGLAGGPFSYNEQFF. CDR3 nucleotide sequence: TGCAGTGCTACAGGGCTAGCGGGAGGGCCCTTCTCCTACAATGAGCAGTTCTTC.

CDR3 DNA sequence: TGCGCCAGCAGCGGAAAGACAGGGACGACTTCCTACGAGCAGTACTTC. Its translation is CASSGKTGTTSYEQYF. The chain recombines TRBV5-1 with TRBJ2-7; 7 bases fit TRBD1. In germline, CDR1 is SGHRS, CDR2 YFSETQ. V lost 4 bases and J lost 1; bases outside the gene matches: 11. This CDR3 is built from 16 residues.

CDR3 sequence reads: CATSRYRAYEQFF. The CDR3 nucleotides read TGTGCCACCAGCAGGTACAGGGCCTATGAGCAGTTCTTC. This chain connects TRBV15 to TRBJ2-1; the D gene is possibly TRBD1 (6 bases). Germline V gene sequence: CDR1 LNHNV, CDR2 YYDKDF (reference sequence). Trimming took 3 bases from V and 8 from J, leaving 11 bases between them. The CDR3 contains 13 residues. Filled out from reference TRBV15 and TRBJ2-1, the complete variable domain reads DAMVIQNPRYQVTQFGKPVTLSCSQTLNHNVMYWYQQKSSQAPKLLFHYYDKDFNNEADTPDNFQSRRPNTSFCFLDIRSPGLGDTAMYLCATSRYRAYEQFFGPGTRLTVL.

There are a few counts of this clonotype. The chain combines TRBV12-3 or TRBV12-4 with TRBJ1-2; D gene unclear. The CDR3 consists of 13 residues. Trimming stripped 6 bases from V and 2 bases from J, with 10 bases between. The CDR3 spells CASSPTENYGYTF. As DNA, the CDR3 is TGTGCCAGCAGCCCAACAGAGAACTATGGCTACACCTTC.

The rearrangement joins TRBV12-3 or TRBV12-4 to TRBJ2-3; 9 bases map to TRBD1. The CDR3 extends over 16 amino acids. V gave up 6 bases and J gave up 0 bases; unmatched junction bases: 7. As DNA, the CDR3 is TGTGCCAGCAGCGCCGGGGACAGGGCCAGCACAGATACGCAGTATTTT. Translated: CASSAGDRASTDTQYF.

This chain joins TRBV12-5 and TRBJ2-5; no definite D call. The CDR3 has 13 residues. Germline V gives CDR1 LGHNT, CDR2 FRNRAP. With 0 bases removed from V and 11 bases from J, the gap between germline ends came to 13 bases. DNA of the CDR3: TGTGCTAGTGGTTTGGTAACACGAGGAGAGCAGTACTTC. It translates to CASGLVTRGEQYF.

This clonotype was counted between two and nine times. The genes are TRBV7-9 and TRBJ1-1, with a possible D match to TRBD1 (5 bases). The CDR3 covers 14 residues. V was shortened by 5 bases and J by 2 bases, with 12 bases between the two germline ends. Germline V gene lookup returns CDR1 SEHNR and CDR2 FQNEAQ (reference sequence). The CDR3 is CASSASRVNTEAFF. Here the CDR3 DNA reads TGTGCCAGCAGCGCCTCCAGGGTAAACACTGAAGCTTTCTTT.

This clonotype was counted only a few times. The chain is built from TRBV29-1 and TRBJ2-3, with D tentatively TRBD1 (6 bases). V lost 5 bases and J lost 5, with 8 bases in between. CDR3 size: 11 residues. Germline V lookup: CDR1 SQVTM, CDR2 ANQGSEA. The CDR3 loop reads CSVQQGDTQYF. The CDR3 bases are TGCAGCGTTCAACAGGGAGATACGCAGTATTTT.

This clonotype was recorded a few times. V and J are TRBV15 and TRBJ2-5, with D uncertain. In germline, CDR1 is LNHNV, CDR2 YYDKDF (reference sequence). The CDR3 has 13 residues. V was cut by 7 bases and J by 3 bases, with 12 bases left in between. CDR3 sequence (DNA): TGTGCCACCACCCAAGCACAGAAAGAGACCCAGTACTTC. This sequence encodes CATTQAQKETQYF.

This rearrangement joins TRBV12-3 or TRBV12-4 to TRBJ2-7, with 8 bases lining up with TRBD1. With V trimmed by 5 bases and J by 0 bases, 6 bases remained unmatched. The CDR3 loop spans 15 amino acids. The CDR3 is CASSPQGAGSYEQYF. The CDR3 region has the DNA TGTGCCAGCAGTCCTCAGGGGGCGGGCTCCTACGAGCAGTACTTC.

The chain carries TRBV5-1 and TRBJ2-7; possibly TRBD2 for D (5 bases). Deletions cut 2 bases from V and 5 bases from J, with 11 bases between. This CDR3 contains 13 residues. Germline CDR1 SGHRS, CDR2 YFSETQ. DNA for the CDR3: TGCGCCAGCAGCTTTACCGGGGTCGACGAGCAGTACTTC. As protein: CASSFTGVDEQYF.

The rearrangement uses TRBV7-4 and TRBJ2-7, with TRBD1 matching over 12 bases. With 4 bases clipped from V and 3 bases from J, the junction kept 22 bases outside the gene matches. CDR3 size: 21 residues. Germline V lookup: CDR1 SGHVT, CDR2 SQSDAQ. Here the CDR3 DNA reads TGTGCCAGCAGCTCTCTTCCGCCTCTTAAACCCCGGGACAGGGGGCTCTACGAGCAGTACTTC. This sequence encodes CASSSLPPLKPRDRGLYEQYF.

This clonotype was picked up a small number of times. The chain joins TRBV10-3 to TRBJ2-1, with 10 bases fitting TRBD1. Losses at the gene ends were 3 bases for V and 8 bases for J; bases not matched to a gene: 4. The CDR3 extends over 14 amino acids. CDR1 is ENHRY, CDR2 SYGVKD, per germline. CDR3 coding DNA: TGTGCCATCAGTGAACCGACAGGGGGCCATGAGCAGTTCTTC. Its translation: CAISEPTGGHEQFF.

The V gene is TRBV4-1, the J gene TRBJ2-3, with TRBD2 identical over 9 bases. Germline CDR1 reads MGHRA; CDR2 reads YSYEKL. With 2 bases clipped from V and 0 bases from J, the junction kept 6 bases outside the gene matches. The CDR3 has 17 residues. CDR3 in amino acids: CASSQSTSGPSTDTQYF. The DNA of the CDR3 is TGCGCCAGCAGCCAAAGCACTAGCGGGCCTAGCACAGATACGCAGTATTTT.

The sample holds a few counts of this clonotype. The CDR3 here is CSAPTSGGVSYNEQFF. For the CDR3, the DNA is TGCAGTGCTCCAACTAGCGGGGGGGTCTCTTACAATGAGCAGTTCTTC. This chain links TRBV20-1 with TRBJ2-1; TRBD2 matches at 13 bases. Germline-derived CDR1 and CDR2 are DFQATT and SNEGSKA (reference sequence). There are 16 residues in the CDR3. V shed 5 bases, J shed 4 bases, and the junction held 8 bases outside the gene matches.

The chain carries TRBV21-1 and TRBJ2-4; the table names TRBD2, a call not compared with the DNA. TRBV21-1 is tagged as a pseudogene. This CDR3 has 17 residues. CDR3 loop: CASSKALAGGSGWEQYF. The CDR3 DNA reads TGTGCCAGCAGCAAAGCACTAGCGGGAGGGTCTGGCTGGGAGCAGTACTTC.

The V and J genes are TRBV7-9 and TRBJ1-2, with TRBD1 matching over 7 bases. The V segment lost 0 bases and the J segment 4 bases; nucleotides outside the gene matches: 5. The CDR3 length is 15 residues. The germline CDR1 and CDR2 sequences are SEHNR and FQNEAQ (reference sequence). DNA of the CDR3: TGTGCCAGCAGCTTAGCGGACAGGTCCTTCTATGGCTACACCTTC. Its protein is CASSLADRSFYGYTF. The entire variable domain, with the rest obtained from reference TRBV7-9 and TRBJ1-2, is as follows: DTGVSQNPRHKITKRGQNVTFRCDPISEHNRLYWYRQTLGQGPEFLTYFQNEAQLEKSRLLSDRFSAERPKGSFSTLEIQRTEQGDSAMYLCASSLADRSFYGYTFGSGTRLTVV.